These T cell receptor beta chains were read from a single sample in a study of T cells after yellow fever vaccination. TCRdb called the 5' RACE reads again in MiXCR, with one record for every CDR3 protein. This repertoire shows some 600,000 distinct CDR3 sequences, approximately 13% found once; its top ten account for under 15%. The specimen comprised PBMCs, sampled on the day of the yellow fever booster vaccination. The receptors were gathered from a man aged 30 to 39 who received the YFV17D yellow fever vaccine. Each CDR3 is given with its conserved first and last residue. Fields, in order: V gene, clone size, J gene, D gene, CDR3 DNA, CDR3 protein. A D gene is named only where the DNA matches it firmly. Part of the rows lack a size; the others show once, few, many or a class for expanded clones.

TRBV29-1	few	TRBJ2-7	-	TGCAGCGTTGAGGGCGGGACAGTCGAGCAGTACTTC	CSVEGGTVEQYF
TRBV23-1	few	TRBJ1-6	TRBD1	TGCGCCAGCACCCCAAGGGTCCGGACAGGGCAGAATTCACCCCTCCACTTT	CASTPRVRTGQNSPLHF
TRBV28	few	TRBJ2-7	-	TGTGCCAGCAGACCGGCGGGGCGCCTGAGCTACGAGCAGTACTTC	CASRPAGRLSYEQYF
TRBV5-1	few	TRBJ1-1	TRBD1	TGCGCCAGCAGCTTGGGCCCGTCGGGACAGGGGGCTTGGACTGAAGCTTTCTTT	CASSLGPSGQGAWTEAFF
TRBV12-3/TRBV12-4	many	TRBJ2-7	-	TGTGCCAGCAGACGACAGGACTACGAGCAGTACTTC	CASRRQDYEQYF
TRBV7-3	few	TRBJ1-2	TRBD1	TGTGCCAGCAGCCCAAGAGGTTCCGGGGCAGGGGGCCACTATGGCTACACCTTC	CASSPRGSGAGGHYGYTF
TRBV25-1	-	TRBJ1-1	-	TGTGCCAGCCGCACGAGGGGGACTGAAGCTTTCTTT	CASRTRGTEAFF
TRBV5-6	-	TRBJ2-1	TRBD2	TGTGCCAGCCAAGGAGCGGGAGTCGAGTTCTTC	CASQGAGVEFF
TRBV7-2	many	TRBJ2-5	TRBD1	TGTGCCAGCAGTTCGGGACAGGGGCAAGAGACCCAGTACTTC	CASSSGQGQETQYF
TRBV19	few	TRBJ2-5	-	TGTGCCAGTAGTATAGGTACGGTGGAGACCCAGTACTTC	CASSIGTVETQYF
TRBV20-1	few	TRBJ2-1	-	TGCAGTGCTACAACCCCGGTCGGCGACGGTTCCAATGAGCAGTTCTTC	CSATTPVGDGSNEQFF
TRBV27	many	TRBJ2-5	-	TGTGCCAGCAGTGGACTCGCGTTTCAAGAGACCCAGTACTTC	CASSGLAFQETQYF
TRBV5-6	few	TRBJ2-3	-	TGTGCCAGCAGTTTTCGGGGGACCAAACAAGATACGCAGTATTTT	CASSFRGTKQDTQYF
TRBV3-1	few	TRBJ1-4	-	TGTGCCAGCAGCCCACGCGGAGCTGGTGGTGAAAAACTGTTTTTT	CASSPRGAGGEKLFF
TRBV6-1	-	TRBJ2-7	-	TGTGCCAGCAACCCCACCAAATCCTACGAGCAGTACTTC	CASNPTKSYEQYF
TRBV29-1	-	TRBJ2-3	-	TGCAGCGGGGGAGTGGGGGATACGCAGTATTTT	CSGGVGDTQYF
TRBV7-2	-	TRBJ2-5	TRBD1	TGTGCCAGCAGCTCCGGGACAGGGTCGTTCGGAGAGACCCAGTACTTC	CASSSGTGSFGETQYF
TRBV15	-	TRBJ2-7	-	TGTGCCACCAGCTTCTCCGGTGGGCAGTACTTC	CATSFSGGQYF
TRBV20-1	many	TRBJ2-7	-	TGCAGTGCTCCCCACCGAAACGGGGGCGAGCAGTACTTC	CSAPHRNGGEQYF
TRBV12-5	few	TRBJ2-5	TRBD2	TGTGCTAGTGGTTTGACTGCCAAGGACAGAGCGGGAGCTGAGACCCAGTACTTC	CASGLTAKDRAGAETQYF
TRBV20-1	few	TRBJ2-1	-	TGCAGTGCTAGAGATGGGGCGGGCATCTACAATGAGCAGTTCTTC	CSARDGAGIYNEQFF
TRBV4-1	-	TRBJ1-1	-	TGCGCCAGCAGCCAAGAGGGATGGACAGCGAGTGTCACTGAAGCTTTCTTT	CASSQEGWTASVTEAFF
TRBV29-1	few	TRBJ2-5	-	TGCAGCGTTGCCGGGACCGCTCTGAACCAAGAGACCCAGTACTTC	CSVAGTALNQETQYF
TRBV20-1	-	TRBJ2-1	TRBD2	TGCAGTGCTAGAGATCCGGGAGGGAACTACAATGAGCAGTTCTTC	CSARDPGGNYNEQFF
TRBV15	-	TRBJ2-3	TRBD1	TGTGCCACCAAGACAGGGGGCACAGATACGCAGTATTTT	CATKTGGTDTQYF
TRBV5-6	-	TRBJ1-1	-	TGTGCCAGCAGCTTGGTGGGTTTCGATATGGGAGCTTTCTTT	CASSLVGFDMGAFF
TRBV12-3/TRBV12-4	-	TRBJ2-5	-	TGTGCCAGCACCAGGGCAGGGAAGGTGGAGACCCAGTACTTC	CASTRAGKVETQYF
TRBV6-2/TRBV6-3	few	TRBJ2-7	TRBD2	TGTGCCAGCAGAGGGACTAGCGATAGCTCCTACGAGCAGTACTTC	CASRGTSDSSYEQYF
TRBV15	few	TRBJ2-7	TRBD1	TGTGCCACCAGCAGAGAAATCACAGGGGGACCCTACGAGCAGTACTTC	CATSREITGGPYEQYF
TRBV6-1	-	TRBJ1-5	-	TGTGCCAGCAGTGAAGGCCTTCAGCCCCAGCATTTT	CASSEGLQPQHF
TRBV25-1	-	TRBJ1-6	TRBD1	TGTGCCAGCAGCCTTGGGACAGGAGCACCTAATTCACCCCTCCACTTT	CASSLGTGAPNSPLHF
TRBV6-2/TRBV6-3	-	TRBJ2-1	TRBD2	TGTGCCAGCAGTTACTCGGGCGGGAGGGCCAATAATGAGCAGTTCTTC	CASSYSGGRANNEQFF
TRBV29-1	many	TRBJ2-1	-	TGCAGCGTTGAAGGGGAGGGGGACAGCTACAATGAGCAGTTCTTC	CSVEGEGDSYNEQFF
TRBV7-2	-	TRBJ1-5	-	TGTGCCAGCAGCTTAGATGGGGGAATTAGTTCACCCCAGCATTTT	CASSLDGGISSPQHF
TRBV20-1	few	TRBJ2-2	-	TGCAGTGCTGTGGAGGGGAACACCGGGGAGCTGTTTTTT	CSAVEGNTGELFF
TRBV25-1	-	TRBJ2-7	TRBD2	TGTGCCGATCCGGGGGGGACGAGCTCCTACGAGCAGTACTTC	CADPGGTSSYEQYF
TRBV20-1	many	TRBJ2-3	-	TGCAGTGCTAGAGCCCCCCCGATTCGGTATTTT	CSARAPPIRYF
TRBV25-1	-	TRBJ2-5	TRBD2	TGTGCCACCTCCCATAGCGGGACAAGTGAGACCCAGTACTTC	CATSHSGTSETQYF
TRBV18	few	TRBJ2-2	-	TGTGCCAGCTCACCGTTCCTGATGGAGAACACCGGGGAGCTGTTTTTT	CASSPFLMENTGELFF
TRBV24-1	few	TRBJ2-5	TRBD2	TGTGCCACCAGCCAGACTAGCGGGACTTACCAAGAGACCCAGTACTTC	CATSQTSGTYQETQYF
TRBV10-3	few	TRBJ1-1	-	TGTGCCATCAGTGATGGAACTGAAGCTTTCTTT	CAISDGTEAFF
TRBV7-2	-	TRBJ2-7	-	TGTGCCAGCAGCTTAGGCTACCAATTGTACGAGCAGTACTTC	CASSLGYQLYEQYF
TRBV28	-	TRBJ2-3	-	TGTGCCAGCAGTTTGGGGCAAGATAGCACAGATACGCAGTATTTT	CASSLGQDSTDTQYF
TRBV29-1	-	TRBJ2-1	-	TGCAGCGCTGGTATAAATGAGCAGTTCTTC	CSAGINEQFF
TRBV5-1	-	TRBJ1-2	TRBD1	TGCGCCAGCGGGGGGACAGGGTATGGCTACACCTTC	CASGGTGYGYTF
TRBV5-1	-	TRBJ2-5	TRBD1	TGCGCCAGCAGCACCGACCCGGGACAGGGCCTCGAGACCCAGTACTTC	CASSTDPGQGLETQYF
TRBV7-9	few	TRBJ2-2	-	TGTGCCAGCAGCTTATCGGGGTCATCCGACACCGGGGAGCTGTTTTTT	CASSLSGSSDTGELFF
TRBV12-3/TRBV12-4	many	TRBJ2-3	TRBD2	TGCGCCAGCAGCTTGGCCGGGGGGAGAACAGATACGCAGTATTTT	CASSLAGGRTDTQYF
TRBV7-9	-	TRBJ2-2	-	TGTGCCAGTGGAGATAACACCGGGGAGCTGTTTTTT	CASGDNTGELFF
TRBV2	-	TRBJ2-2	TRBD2	TGTGCCAGCAGTGACGGGACTAGCCCCGGGGAGCTGTTTTTT	CASSDGTSPGELFF
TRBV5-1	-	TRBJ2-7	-	TGCGCCAGCAGCTTGTACCGGGGGCCTCGGGACGAGCAGTACTTC	CASSLYRGPRDEQYF
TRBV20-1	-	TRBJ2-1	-	TGCAGTGCAGCTAGCGTGTACAATGAGCAGTTCTTC	CSAASVYNEQFF
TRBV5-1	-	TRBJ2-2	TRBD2	TGCGCCAGCAGCTTAAGAGCGGGAGGGCCGGGCACCGGGGAGCTGTTTTTT	CASSLRAGGPGTGELFF
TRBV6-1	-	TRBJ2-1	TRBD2	TGTGCCAGCAGAAAGAGCGGGAGCTCCTACAATGAGCAGTTCTTC	CASRKSGSSYNEQFF
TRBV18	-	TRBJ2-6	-	TGTGCCAGCTCACCGGGGACGGTCCACTCTGGGGCCAACGTCCTGACTTTC	CASSPGTVHSGANVLTF